This T cell receptor beta chain was profiled in a study of blood T cell repertoires in COVID-19. Trimming removed 5 bases from V and 2 bases from J, with 11 bases in between. CDR1 and CDR2 (germline): SGHNT, YENEEA. The CDR3 has 14 amino acids. Clones were read by immunoSEQ multiplex PCR, and TCRdb kept only the in-frame ones, dropping some. The sample contains 210,000 or so clones, 90% to 95% of which appear only once. Sequenced input: peripheral blood. The genes are TRBV11-3 and TRBJ2-3; a weak D match, TRBD1 (5 bases). The sequence derives from a man aged 25 to 40 with acute or convalescent COVID-19. The CDR3 protein is CASSRGQTTDTQYF. CDR3 DNA sequence: TGTGCCAGCAGCCGCGGACAAACCACAGATACGCAGTATTTT.